This T cell receptor (beta chain) was captured by sequencing in a study of blood T cell repertoires in COVID-19. About the research overall: Samples of COVID-19 (acute and convalescent) were obtained from the United States, Italy and Spain.

This clone showed up just a few times. Profiling relied on immunoSEQ multiplex PCR, and the TCRdb table lists in-frame clones only, not all of them. In the table there are about 120,000 clones, roughly 85% of which are singletons. Germline V CDR1 and CDR2: SGHVS, FNYEAQ. Between the trimmed V and J ends, which lost 3 bases and 3 bases, there was a span of 15 bases. CDR3 size: 16 residues. The material sequenced was peripheral blood. This receptor was identified in a young man with acute or convalescent COVID-19. The rearrangement uses TRBV7-6 and TRBJ1-5; weak D call: TRBD1 (5 bases). The DNA of the CDR3 is TGTGCCAGCAGCTTGGGGCGAGCCCAGTCCAATCAGCCCCAGCATTTT. Protein: CASSLGRAQSNQPQHF.